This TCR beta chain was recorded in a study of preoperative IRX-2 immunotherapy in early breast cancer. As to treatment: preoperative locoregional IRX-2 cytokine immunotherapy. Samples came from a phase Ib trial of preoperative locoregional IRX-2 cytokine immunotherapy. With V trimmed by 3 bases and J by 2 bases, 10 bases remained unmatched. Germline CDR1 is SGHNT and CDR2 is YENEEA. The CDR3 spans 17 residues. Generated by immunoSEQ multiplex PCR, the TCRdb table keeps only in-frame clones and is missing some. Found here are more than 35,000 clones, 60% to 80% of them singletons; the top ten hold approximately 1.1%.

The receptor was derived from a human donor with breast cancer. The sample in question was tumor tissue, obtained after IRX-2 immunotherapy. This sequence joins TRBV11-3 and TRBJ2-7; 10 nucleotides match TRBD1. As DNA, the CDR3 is TGTGCCAGCAGCTTTCAACCTCTCGGGACAGGGGCCTACGAGCAGTACTTC. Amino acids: CASSFQPLGTGAYEQYF.